The 32 T cell receptor beta chains reported below all come from one sample, sequenced in a study of human T cells and chemical hapten exposure (dated by TCRdb to the early 2020s). The library was prepared using RACE. Data came from a NextSeq 500. Clones were called with MiXCR by TCRdb after fastp trimmed the public reads at Q25, and only in-frame beta chains were retained. Every distinct CDR3 protein forms one entry, paired with its most common genes and DNA. The sample records around 340,000 distinct CDR3 sequences, around 6.9% of which are singletons. The ten largest clones take up roughly 7.9% of the sample. The time point label corresponds to: patch test 1, 2 weeks after DPC sensitization. The sample's treatment or condition label, in plain terms: therapeutic diphenylcyclopropenone sensitization with weekly scalp DPC. Sequenced material: whole blood, taken in connection with sensitization to the hapten diphenylcyclopropenone (DPC). Receptors originate from a woman under 30 with alopecia areata. Some clones in this sample may be carry-over from other donors' samples.

The CDR3: CSARGSGGAPGGYTF. CDR3 nucleotide sequence: TGCAGTGCTAGAGGTTCAGGGGGCGCCCCCGGTGGCTACACCTTC. This chain links TRBV20-1 with TRBJ1-2, with TRBD1 identical over 8 bases. Trimming took 1 base from V and 7 from J; bases not matched to a gene: 11. The germline gives CDR1 DFQATT, CDR2 SNEGSKA (reference sequence). The CDR3 spans 15 residues.

This clonotype showed up just a few times. J is TRBJ2-5 and V is TRBV29-1; D is unresolved. The germline V gene has CDR1 SQVTM and CDR2 ANQGSEA. The CDR3 consists of 14 residues. The V end was cut by 5 bases, the J end by 4 bases, with 17 bases between. The CDR3 nucleotides read TGCAGCGTTCCCCTCGGAGATCCAAGAGAGACCCAGTACTTC. Translating gives CSVPLGDPRETQYF.

The genes are TRBV5-6 and TRBJ1-5; D remains ambiguous. This CDR3 has 15 residues. The germline V gene has CDR1 SGHDT and CDR2 YYEEEE. V lost 5 bases and J 2 bases, leaving 14 bases between the germline ends. DNA for the CDR3: TGTGCCAGCAGGACTTTCCTGGGAGGCAATCAGCCCCAGCATTTT. Its translation: CASRTFLGGNQPQHF.

This clonotype was recorded at least ten times. This sequence joins TRBV5-1 and TRBJ2-6; TRBD2 might be the D (5 bases). Trimming left V 0 bases short and J 6 bases short, with 16 bases between. From germline, CDR1 is SGHRS and CDR2 YFSETQ. The CDR3 totals 17 residues. DNA of the CDR3: TGCGCCAGCAGCTTGGCCTCTTCCCCCCGGGAGGCCAACGTCCTGACTTTC. Its protein is CASSLASSPREANVLTF.

The V call is TRBV6-2 or TRBV6-3, the J call TRBJ1-2; no firm D call. The CDR3 length is 11 residues. Germline V gives CDR1 MNHEY, CDR2 SVGEGT. Between the trimmed V and J ends, which lost 6 bases and 4 bases, there was a span of 6 bases. This CDR3 is CASRVGYGYTF. The CDR3 coding sequence is TGTGCCAGCAGAGTCGGCTATGGCTACACCTTC.

The sample holds a few counts of this clonotype. The chain combines TRBV7-2 with TRBJ1-1, with a possible D match to TRBD1 (5 bases). Germline V CDR1 and CDR2: SGHTA, FQGNSA. The CDR3 contains 15 residues. Trimming left V 0 bases short and J 3 bases short, with 11 bases between. CDR3 nucleotides: TGTGCCAGCAGCTTAGCGGTAGGGGCGGACACTGAAGCTTTCTTT. It encodes CASSLAVGADTEAFF.

This clonotype has a handful of counts. The chain has TRBV20-1 and TRBJ2-2; 12 nucleotides line up with TRBD2. This CDR3 is built from 14 residues. Germline values: CDR1 DFQATT, CDR2 SNEGSKA (reference sequence). CDR3 in DNA: TGCAGGGTAGGACTAGCGGGGAGGACCGGGGAGCTGTTTTTT. The encoded protein is CRVGLAGRTGELFF.

This clonotype came up many times. The chain uses TRBV5-8 and TRBJ2-7; D gene unclear. Trimming stripped 0 bases from V and 3 bases from J, with 13 bases between. The germline gives CDR1 SGHTS, CDR2 YDEGEE. The CDR3 length is 15 residues. The CDR3 nucleotides read TGTGCCAGCAGCTTGGGCGGAGACGGAAACTACGAGCAGTACTTC. Translated: CASSLGGDGNYEQYF.

The table lists this clonotype with a few counts. The CDR3 region has the DNA TGTGCCAGCAGTTACGTCGGGCAAGAGACCCAGTACTTC. Residues: CASSYVGQETQYF. The chain links TRBV7-2 to TRBJ2-5; D remains unclear. Germline CDR1 and CDR2: SGHTA and FQGNSA. V was cut by 6 bases and J by 2 bases, with 10 bases left in between. This CDR3 contains 13 residues.

This clonotype has a count of ten or more. This sequence joins TRBV6-4 and TRBJ2-3, with a weak D call TRBD2 (5 bases). Per the germline V gene, CDR1 is MRHNA and CDR2 is SNTAGT. CDR3 length: 13 residues. The V end lost 8 bases, the J end lost 0 bases, and 9 bases lay between the germline ends. In nucleotides, the CDR3 is TGTGCCAGCGCGAGAGGGAGCACAGATACGCAGTATTTT. This translates into CASARGSTDTQYF.

This clonotype appeared many times. The chain joins TRBV12-3 or TRBV12-4 to TRBJ1-6; no definite D call. The CDR3 consists of 13 residues. V lost 3 bases, J lost 14 bases, and 14 bases lay in between. The CDR3: CASSFGSPVSLHF. CDR3 nucleotide sequence: TGTGCCAGCAGTTTTGGCTCACCCGTGTCCCTCCACTTT.

The chain is built from TRBV14 and TRBJ1-2; possible D gene TRBD1, 6 bases. V lost 3 bases and J 2 bases, leaving 10 bases between the germline ends. In germline, CDR1 is SGHDN, CDR2 FVKESK. CDR3 length equals 14 residues. DNA for the CDR3: TGTGCCAGCAGCCAGCAAGGGGGGAACTATGGCTACACCTTC. This gives the protein CASSQQGGNYGYTF.

This clonotype has a handful of counts. The chain carries TRBV12-3 or TRBV12-4 and TRBJ1-1, with D possibly being TRBD1 (5 bases). V was trimmed by 4 bases and J by 1 base, leaving 13 bases between them. The CDR3 runs to 15 residues. The CDR3 DNA follows: TGTGCCAGCAGTTCCTCCTCAGGGAAGAACACTGAAGCTTTCTTT. Translation gives CASSSSSGKNTEAFF.

This clonotype was observed a handful of times. The rearrangement uses TRBV6-5 and TRBJ2-5; possible D gene TRBD2, 6 bases. Trimming removed 11 bases from V and 3 bases from J, with 16 bases in between. CDR1 is MNHEY and CDR2 is SVGAGI in the germline V gene. The CDR3 is made up of 13 amino acids. The CDR3 bases are TGTGCCTCCGGCTGGCGCGGGGAAGAGACCCAGTACTTC. Protein: CASGWRGEETQYF.

This clonotype was observed a handful of times. The rearrangement uses TRBV20-1 and TRBJ2-3; 7 positions agree with TRBD2. Germline CDR1 is DFQATT and CDR2 is SNEGSKA (reference sequence). The CDR3 runs to 15 residues. J gave up 2 bases and V 6 bases, and 11 bases lay outside the gene matches. The CDR3 DNA is TGCAGTGCCGACCTGGGACTACGGAACACAGATACGCAGTATTTT. This encodes CSADLGLRNTDTQYF.

V is TRBV2 and J is TRBJ1-2; a weak D match, TRBD1 (5 bases). The length of the CDR3 is 14 residues. Trimming pared 6 bases from V and 8 bases from J, leaving 19 bases between. Germline loops: CDR1 SNHLY, CDR2 FYNNEI. The CDR3 spells CASSLDGDSEGYTF. The DNA for the CDR3 is TGTGCCAGCAGCTTAGACGGAGACAGCGAGGGCTACACCTTC.

The table lists this clonotype with a few counts. The chain joins TRBV5-4 to TRBJ2-1; no firm D call. Trimming removed 2 bases from V and 8 bases from J, with 5 bases in between. The CDR3 spans 11 residues. The germline V gene encodes CDR1 SGHNT and CDR2 YYREEE (reference sequence). The chain's CDR3 is CASSFGHEQFF. The CDR3 DNA reads TGTGCCAGCAGCTTTGGGCATGAGCAGTTCTTC.

A few counts support this clonotype. This rearrangement joins TRBV20-1 to TRBJ2-3, with TRBD2 as a possible D gene (5 bases). Germline values: CDR1 DFQATT, CDR2 SNEGSKA (reference sequence). The CDR3 covers 13 residues. Trimming left V 0 bases short and J 4 bases short, with 8 bases between. CDR3 nucleotides: TGCAGTGCTAGAGATCTGGAGGCAGATACGCAGTATTTT. Amino acids: CSARDLEADTQYF.

This clonotype has just a few counts. The V and J genes are TRBV4-3 and TRBJ1-2; tentatively, D is TRBD1 (5 bases). Germline values: CDR1 LGHNA, CDR2 YSLEER. The length of the CDR3 is 16 residues. With 0 bases removed from V and 4 bases from J, the gap between germline ends came to 15 bases. The CDR3 nucleotides read TGCGCCAGCAGCCAAGATTCAGTCAGGGAGACCTATGGCTACACCTTC. This translates into CASSQDSVRETYGYTF.

V usage is TRBV10-3 and J usage is TRBJ2-7; 9 bases are a match to TRBD1. Germline loops: CDR1 ENHRY, CDR2 SYGVKD. V was pared by 1 base and J by 2 bases, with 9 bases of the junction left unmatched. This CDR3 spans 17 amino acids. In DNA, the CDR3 is TGTGCCATCAGTGAGTTTGCAACCGGGACAGGGACCTACGAGCAGTACTTC. Residues: CAISEFATGTGTYEQYF.

In its sample, this clonotype was seen a few times. The rearrangement uses TRBV11-3 and TRBJ2-7; 9 bases align to TRBD1. V lost 5 bases, J lost 2 bases, and 7 bases stayed unmatched. In germline, CDR1 is SGHNT, CDR2 YENEEA. This CDR3 contains 15 residues. This chain's CDR3 is CASSAGTGYTYEQYF. DNA of the CDR3: TGTGCCAGCAGCGCCGGGACAGGGTACACCTACGAGCAGTACTTC.

This clonotype was counted a few times. The rearrangement uses TRBV18 and TRBJ2-1, with 8 bases lining up with TRBD1. Germline V gene lookup returns CDR1 KGHSH and CDR2 LQKENI. The CDR3 contains 17 residues. Losses at the gene ends were 3 bases for V and 4 bases for J; bases not matched to a gene: 11. The DNA for the CDR3 is TGTGCCAGCTCACCTTTTGGACAGGGAAGTCGTTACAATGAGCAGTTCTTC. This encodes CASSPFGQGSRYNEQFF.

This clonotype was observed a few times. The chain uses TRBV28 and TRBJ2-7, with D perhaps matching TRBD1 or TRBD2 (5 bases each). Between the trimmed V and J ends, which lost 5 bases and 3 bases, there was a span of 17 bases. Per germline, CDR1 MDHEN and CDR2 SYDVKM. The length of the CDR3 is 15 residues. The CDR3, as DNA: TGTGCCAGCAGTGTGACACCCGATGGGGGCTACGAGCAGTACTTC. Encoded protein: CASSVTPDGGYEQYF. The full variable domain, with the rest looked up from reference TRBV28 and TRBJ2-7, is DVKVTQSSRYLVKRTGEKVFLECVQDMDHENMFWYRQDPGLGLRLIYFSYDVKMKEKGDIPEGYSVSREKKERFSLILESASTNQTSMYLCASSVTPDGGYEQYFGPGTRLTVT.

In this sample, this clonotype turned up a few times. The rearrangement links TRBV6-5 to TRBJ1-2, with D maybe TRBD1 (6 bases). The CDR3 consists of 15 residues. V was shortened by 5 bases and J by 5 bases, with 18 bases between the two germline ends. In germline, CDR1 is MNHEY, CDR2 SVGAGI. The CDR3 loop reads CASSHATGNKYGYTF. The CDR3 DNA reads as TGTGCCAGCAGTCATGCGACAGGAAATAAGTATGGCTACACCTTC.

This clonotype was counted at least ten times. The CDR3 DNA reads TGCGCCAGCAGCCAAGATTCAGGGCGGAATGAGCAGTACTTC. It yields the protein CASSQDSGRNEQYF. The chain uses TRBV4-3 and TRBJ2-7; a possible D gene is TRBD1 (5 bases). Germline-derived CDR1 and CDR2 are LGHNA and YSLEER. The CDR3 is 14 residues long. Trimming took 0 bases from V and 7 from J, leaving 13 bases between them.

This clonotype came up a few times. The chain uses TRBV20-1 and TRBJ2-2; D unresolved. CDR1 is DFQATT, CDR2 SNEGSKA, per germline (reference sequence). The CDR3 runs 13 residues. Deletions cut 3 bases from V and 4 bases from J, with 9 bases between. CDR3 sequence (DNA): TGCAGTGCTAGCCCCTCGTCCACCGGGGAGCTGTTTTTT. This sequence encodes CSASPSSTGELFF.

This clonotype appeared many times. The chain joins TRBV6-5 to TRBJ1-5; no clear D. Germline V gene lookup returns CDR1 MNHEY and CDR2 SVGAGI. V was pared by 0 bases and J by 5 bases, with 5 bases between. There are 13 residues in the CDR3. CDR3 region: CASSYSPYQPQHF. The CDR3 DNA reads TGTGCCAGCAGTTACTCGCCCTATCAGCCCCAGCATTTT.

In its sample, this clonotype was seen a few times. V gene TRBV4-2 combines with J gene TRBJ2-3, with 10 bases identical to TRBD2. In germline, CDR1 is LGHNA, CDR2 YNFKEQ. The trim removed 3 bases at V and 2 bases at J, leaving 5 bases unmatched. This CDR3 spans 16 amino acids. The CDR3: CASSHSGTSATDTQYF. The CDR3 bases are TGTGCCAGCAGCCATTCCGGGACTAGCGCCACAGATACGCAGTATTTT.

The table lists this clonotype with a few counts. The chain combines TRBV25-1 with TRBJ1-1; possibly TRBD1 for D (5 bases). Germline lookup yields CDR1 MGHDK and CDR2 SYGVNS. Trimming left V 3 bases short and J 0 bases short, with 11 bases between. This CDR3 has 15 residues. CDR3 coding DNA: TGTGCCAGCAGTGAGTCCAGGGCTCTGAACACTGAAGCTTTCTTT. Its protein product is CASSESRALNTEAFF.

This clonotype was detected a few times. This chain links TRBV4-3 with TRBJ1-1; D is unresolved. Trimming stripped 1 base from V and 6 bases from J, with 18 bases between. This CDR3 has 16 amino acids. Germline V CDR1 and CDR2: LGHNA, YSLEER. The CDR3 region has the DNA TGCGCCAGCAGCCAAGGTCCCGCTGGAGGTAGGCCTGAAGCTTTCTTT. This sequence encodes CASSQGPAGGRPEAFF.

This clonotype was found a few times. The chain combines TRBV14 with TRBJ2-7; D perhaps matches TRBD1 (7 bases). Germline CDR1 is SGHDN and CDR2 is FVKESK. The CDR3 covers 15 residues. Trimming removed 1 base from V and 3 bases from J, with 13 bases in between. The CDR3 nucleotides are TGTGCCAGCAGCCAAGGGGCGGGACAGAGCTACGAGCAGTACTTC. Translation: CASSQGAGQSYEQYF.

The sample holds a few counts of this clonotype. The chain uses TRBV5-6 and TRBJ1-5, with D possibly matching TRBD1 (5 bases). Germline V gene data show CDR1 as SGHDT and CDR2 as YYEEEE. The germline V and J ends were trimmed by 4 bases and 7 bases, with 15 bases remaining between them. There are 14 residues in the CDR3. CDR3 coding DNA: TGTGCCAGCAGCGTCCGGGGCAGTGGGCAGCCCCAGCATTTT. Its protein is CASSVRGSGQPQHF. Looking up the rest from reference TRBV5-6 and TRBJ1-5 gives the full variable domain: DAGVTQSPTHLIKTRGQQVTLRCSPKSGHDTVSWYQQALGQGPQFIFQYYEEEERQRGNFPDRFSGHQFPNYSSELNVNALLLGDSALYLCASSVRGSGQPQHFGDGTRLSIL.